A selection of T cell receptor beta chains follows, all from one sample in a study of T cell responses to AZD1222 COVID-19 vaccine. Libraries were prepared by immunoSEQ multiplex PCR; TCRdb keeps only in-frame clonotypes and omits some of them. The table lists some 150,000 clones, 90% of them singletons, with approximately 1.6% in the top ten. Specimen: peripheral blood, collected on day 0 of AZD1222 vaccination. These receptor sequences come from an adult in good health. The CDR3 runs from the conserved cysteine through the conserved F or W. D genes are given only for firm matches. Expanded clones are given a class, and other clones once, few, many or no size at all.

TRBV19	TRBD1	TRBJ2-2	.	CASDRDTGELFF	TGTGCCAGCGACAGGGACACCGGGGAGCTGTTTTTT
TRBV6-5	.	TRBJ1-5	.	CASRKGGSSNQPQHF	TGTGCCAGCAGGAAGGGGGGCTCTAGCAATCAGCCCCAGCATTTT
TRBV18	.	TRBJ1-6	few	CASSPLPQASYNSPLHF	TGTGCCAGCTCACCATTGCCGCAAGCCTCCTATAATTCACCCCTCCACTTT
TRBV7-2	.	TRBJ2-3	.	CASSFAQGRDTQYF	TGTGCCAGCAGCTTTGCCCAGGGTAGGGATACGCAGTATTTT
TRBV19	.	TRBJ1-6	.	CASSPGGSYNSPLHF	TGTGCCAGTAGTCCCGGGGGGTCCTATAATTCACCCCTCCACTTT
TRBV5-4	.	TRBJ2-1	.	CASSWGQQEINEQFF	TGTGCCAGCAGCTGGGGCCAACAGGAGATCAATGAGCAGTTCTTC
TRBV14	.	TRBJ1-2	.	CASSQESNPYGYTF	TGTGCCAGCAGCCAAGAATCAAACCCCTATGGCTACACCTTC
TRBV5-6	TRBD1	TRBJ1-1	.	CASSWDRVTEAFF	TGTGCCAGCAGCTGGGACAGGGTCACTGAAGCTTTCTTT
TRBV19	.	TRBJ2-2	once	CASRPVGNTGELFF	TGTGCCAGTAGGCCGGTTGGGAACACCGGGGAGCTGTTTTTT
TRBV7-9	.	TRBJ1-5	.	CASSLERDAQPQHF	TGTGCCAGCAGCTTAGAAAGGGATGCCCAGCCCCAGCATTTT
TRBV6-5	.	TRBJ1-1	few	CASSLQGYTEAFF	TGTGCCAGCAGTTTACAGGGTTACACTGAAGCTTTCTTT
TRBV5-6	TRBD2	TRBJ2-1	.	CASSFLTSGSMKNEQFF	TGTGCCAGCAGCTTTCTAACTAGCGGGAGTATGAAGAATGAGCAGTTCTTC
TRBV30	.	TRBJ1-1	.	CAWSRDTEAFF	TGTGCCTGGAGTAGGGACACTGAAGCTTTCTTT
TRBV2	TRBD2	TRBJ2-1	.	CATTRGVEQFF	TGTGCCACCACCCGGGGGGTTGAGCAGTTCTTC
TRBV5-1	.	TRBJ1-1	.	CASSFTQGKVTEAFF	TGCGCCAGCAGCTTTACACAGGGTAAGGTTACTGAAGCTTTCTTT
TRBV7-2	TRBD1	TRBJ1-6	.	CASSFEGQGNSPLHF	TGTGCCAGCAGCTTCGAGGGACAGGGGAATTCACCCCTCCACTTT
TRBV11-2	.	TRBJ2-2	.	CASSFRGPNTGELFF	TGTGCCAGCAGCTTCAGGGGTCCGAACACCGGGGAGCTGTTTTTT
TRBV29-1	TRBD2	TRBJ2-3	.	CSGARLAGHTDTQYF	TGCAGCGGGGCCCGGCTAGCGGGGCACACAGATACGCAGTATTTT
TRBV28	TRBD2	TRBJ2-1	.	CASSPPLARYNEQFF	TGTGCCAGCAGTCCCCCACTAGCGAGGTACAATGAGCAGTTCTTC
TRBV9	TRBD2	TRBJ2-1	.	CASSPMIAGGYTGNEQFF	TGTGCCAGCAGCCCGATGATAGCGGGAGGCTATACTGGCAATGAGCAGTTCTTC
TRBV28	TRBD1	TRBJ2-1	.	CASTSGTGGHNEQFF	TGTGCCAGCACTTCCGGGACAGGGGGCCACAATGAGCAGTTCTTC
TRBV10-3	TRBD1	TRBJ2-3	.	CAISESRGTGGGLATDTQYF	TGTGCCATCAGTGAGTCGCGGGGGACAGGGGGCGGACTAGCCACAGATACGCAGTATTTT
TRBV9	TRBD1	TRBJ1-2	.	CASSEGSGGGYYGYTF	TGTGCCAGCAGCGAGGGGTCGGGAGGGGGCTACTATGGCTACACCTTC
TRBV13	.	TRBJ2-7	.	CASSSTQILGREQYF	TGTGCCAGCAGCTCTACTCAAATCTTAGGACGCGAGCAGTACTTC
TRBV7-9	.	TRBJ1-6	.	CASSLVDSYYSPLHF	TGTGCCAGCAGCTTAGTAGACAGCTACTATTCACCCCTCCACTTT
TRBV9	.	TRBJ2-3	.	CASSPRLGSLTQYF	TGTGCCAGCAGCCCACGACTAGGGAGTCTTACGCAGTATTTT
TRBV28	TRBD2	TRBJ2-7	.	CASLTGTSGLYEQYF	TGTGCCAGCCTAACCGGGACTAGCGGGCTCTACGAGCAGTACTTC
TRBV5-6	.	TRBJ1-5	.	CASSLSGVNQPQHF	TGTGCCAGCAGCTTGTCAGGGGTTAATCAGCCCCAGCATTTT
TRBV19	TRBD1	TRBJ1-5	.	CASSMGQGGIRNQPQHF	TGTGCCAGTAGTATGGGACAGGGGGGGATTCGCAATCAGCCCCAGCATTTT
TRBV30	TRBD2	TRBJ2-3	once	CAWSGGLADTQYF	TGTGCCTGGAGTGGGGGACTAGCAGATACGCAGTATTTT
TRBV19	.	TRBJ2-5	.	CASSIGGETQYF	TGTGCCAGTAGTATCGGGGGAGAGACCCAGTACTTC
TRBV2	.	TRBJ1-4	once	CATSEATNEKLFF	TGTGCCACATCAGAGGCAACTAATGAAAAACTGTTTTTT
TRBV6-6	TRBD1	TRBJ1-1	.	CASSDRESTEAFF	TGTGCCAGCAGTGACAGGGAGAGCACTGAAGCTTTCTTT
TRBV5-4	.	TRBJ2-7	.	CASSLRALPWEQYF	TGTGCCAGCAGCCTAAGGGCCTTACCATGGGAGCAGTACTTC
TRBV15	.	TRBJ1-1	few	CATSRDLVAFF	TGTGCCACCAGCAGAGATCTAGTGGCTTTCTTT
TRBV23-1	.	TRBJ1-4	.	CASMVEINEKLFF	TGCGCCAGCATGGTCGAGATTAATGAAAAACTGTTTTTT
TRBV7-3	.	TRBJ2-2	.	CASSPQGWELFF	TGTGCCAGCAGCCCCCAGGGATGGGAGCTGTTTTTT
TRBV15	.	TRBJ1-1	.	CATSRDVYNLMNTEAFF	TGTGCCACCAGCAGAGATGTTTACAACCTCATGAACACTGAAGCTTTCTTT
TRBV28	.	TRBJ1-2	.	CASISIAGYTF	TGTGCCAGCATATCCATCGCCGGCTACACCTTC
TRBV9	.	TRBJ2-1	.	CASSVWGERSGEQFF	TGTGCCAGCAGCGTATGGGGGGAGAGGTCGGGTGAGCAGTTCTTC
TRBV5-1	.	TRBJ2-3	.	CASSLSQGGTDTQYF	TGCGCCAGCAGCTTGTCTCAGGGAGGCACAGATACGCAGTATTTT
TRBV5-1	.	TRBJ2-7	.	CASSSGFRYEQYF	TGCGCCAGCAGCTCGGGGTTCCGCTACGAGCAGTACTTC
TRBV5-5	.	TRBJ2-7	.	CASRSIGGSYEQYF	TGTGCCAGCAGGAGCATCGGTGGATCCTACGAGCAGTACTTC
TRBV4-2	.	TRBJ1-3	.	CASSQDWAGSSGNTIYF	TGTGCCAGCAGCCAAGATTGGGCAGGCAGCTCTGGAAACACCATATATTTT
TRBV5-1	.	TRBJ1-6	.	CASAPQGGVNSPLHF	TGCGCCAGCGCCCCCCAGGGAGGGGTCAATTCACCCCTCCACTTT
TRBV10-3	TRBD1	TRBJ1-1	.	CATLRGLTGPTEAFF	TGTGCCACCTTAAGGGGATTGACAGGGCCCACTGAAGCTTTCTTT
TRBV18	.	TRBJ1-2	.	CASSLSGTDLYTF	TGTGCCAGCTCACTATCCGGGACGGACCTCTACACCTTC
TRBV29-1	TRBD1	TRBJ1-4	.	CSVEADRKKLFF	TGCAGCGTTGAAGCGGACAGGAAAAAACTGTTTTTT
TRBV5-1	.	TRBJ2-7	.	CASSKEGIEQYF	TGCGCCAGCAGCAAGGAAGGTATCGAGCAGTACTTC
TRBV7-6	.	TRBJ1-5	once	CASSFGSSNQPQHF	TGTGCCAGCAGCTTCGGGTCTAGCAATCAGCCCCAGCATTTT
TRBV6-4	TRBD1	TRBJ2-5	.	CASSDGQGAETQYF	TGTGCCAGCAGTGACGGACAGGGGGCAGAGACCCAGTACTTC
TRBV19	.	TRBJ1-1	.	CASSAWGQGDTEAFF	TGTGCCAGTAGTGCCTGGGGTCAAGGGGACACTGAAGCTTTCTTT
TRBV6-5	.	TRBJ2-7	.	CATGDVYEQYF	TGTGCCACCGGAGACGTATACGAGCAGTACTTC
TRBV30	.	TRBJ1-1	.	CAWSMGAGNTEAFF	TGTGCCTGGAGTATGGGGGCGGGAAACACTGAAGCTTTCTTT
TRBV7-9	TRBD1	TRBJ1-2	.	CASSLGGQGARNGYTF	TGTGCCAGCAGCTTAGGGGGACAGGGGGCGCGAAATGGCTACACCTTC